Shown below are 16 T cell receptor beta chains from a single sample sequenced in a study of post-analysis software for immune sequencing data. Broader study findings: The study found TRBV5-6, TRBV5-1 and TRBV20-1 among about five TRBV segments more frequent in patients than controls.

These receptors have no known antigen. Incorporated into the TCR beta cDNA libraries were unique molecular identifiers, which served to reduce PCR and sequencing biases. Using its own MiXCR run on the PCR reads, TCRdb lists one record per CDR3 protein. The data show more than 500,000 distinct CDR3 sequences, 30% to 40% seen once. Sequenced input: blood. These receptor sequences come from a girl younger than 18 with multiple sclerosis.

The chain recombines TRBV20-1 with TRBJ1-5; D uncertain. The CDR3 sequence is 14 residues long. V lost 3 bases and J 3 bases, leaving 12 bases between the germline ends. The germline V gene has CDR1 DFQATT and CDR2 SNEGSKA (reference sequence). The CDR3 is CSASSGFDNQPQHF. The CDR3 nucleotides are TGCAGTGCTAGTTCCGGGTTCGACAATCAGCCCCAGCATTTT.

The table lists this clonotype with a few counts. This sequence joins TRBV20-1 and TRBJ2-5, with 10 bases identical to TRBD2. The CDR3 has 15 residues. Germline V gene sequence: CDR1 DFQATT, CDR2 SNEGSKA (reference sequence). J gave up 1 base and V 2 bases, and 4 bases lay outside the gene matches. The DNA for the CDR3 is TGCAGTGCTAGAAAAGTAGCGGGGGGCCAAGAGACCCAGTACTTC. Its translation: CSARKVAGGQETQYF.

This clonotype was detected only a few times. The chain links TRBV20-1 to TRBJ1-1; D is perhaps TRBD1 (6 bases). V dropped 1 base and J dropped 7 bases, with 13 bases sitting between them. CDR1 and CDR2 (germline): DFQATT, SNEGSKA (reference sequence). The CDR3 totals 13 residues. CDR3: CSARVNREGEAFF. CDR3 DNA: TGCAGTGCTAGAGTCAACAGGGAGGGTGAAGCTTTCTTT.

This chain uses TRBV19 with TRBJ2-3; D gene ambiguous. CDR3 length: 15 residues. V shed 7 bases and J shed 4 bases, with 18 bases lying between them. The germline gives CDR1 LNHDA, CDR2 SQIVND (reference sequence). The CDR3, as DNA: TGTGCCAGTAACGATCGCTCCCTGGGTGCAGATACGCAGTATTTT. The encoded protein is CASNDRSLGADTQYF.

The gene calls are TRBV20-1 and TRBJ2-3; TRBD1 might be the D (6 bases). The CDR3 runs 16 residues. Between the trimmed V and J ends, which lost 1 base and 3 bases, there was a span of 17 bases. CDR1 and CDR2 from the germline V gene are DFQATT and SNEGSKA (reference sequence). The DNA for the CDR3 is TGCAGTGCTAGAGTTGGGGCAGGGGCAGGAACAGATACGCAGTATTTT. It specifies CSARVGAGAGTDTQYF.

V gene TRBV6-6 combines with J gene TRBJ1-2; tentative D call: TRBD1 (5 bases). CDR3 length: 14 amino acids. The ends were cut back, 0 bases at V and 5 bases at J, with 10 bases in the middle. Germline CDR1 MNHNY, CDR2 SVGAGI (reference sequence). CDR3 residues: CASSYSWGIYGYTF. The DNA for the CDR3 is TGTGCCAGCAGTTACTCGTGGGGGATATATGGCTACACCTTC.

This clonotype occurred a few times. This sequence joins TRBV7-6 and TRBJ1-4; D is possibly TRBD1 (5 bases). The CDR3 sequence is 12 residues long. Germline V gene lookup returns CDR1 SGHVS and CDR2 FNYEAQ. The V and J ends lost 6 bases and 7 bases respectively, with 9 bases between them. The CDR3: CASSRDGEKLFF. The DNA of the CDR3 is TGTGCCAGCAGTCGGGACGGTGAAAAACTGTTTTTT.

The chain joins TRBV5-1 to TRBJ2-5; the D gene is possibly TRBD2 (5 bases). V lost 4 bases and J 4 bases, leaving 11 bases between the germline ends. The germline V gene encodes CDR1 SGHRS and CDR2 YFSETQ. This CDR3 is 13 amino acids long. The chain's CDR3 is CASSAELGETQYF. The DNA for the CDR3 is TGCGCCAGCAGCGCAGAACTAGGAGAGACCCAGTACTTC.

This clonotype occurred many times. This CDR3 is CASSSRQGRTDTQYF. The CDR3 nucleotides are TGTGCCAGCAGCTCGAGACAGGGCCGCACAGATACGCAGTATTTT. V gene TRBV7-2 combines with J gene TRBJ2-3; 7 bases align to TRBD1. Germline-derived CDR1 and CDR2 are SGHTA and FQGNSA. V shed 4 bases and J 1 base; nucleotides not matched to a gene: 5. This CDR3 has 15 residues. The variable domain in full, with the rest retrieved from reference TRBV7-2 and TRBJ2-3, is GAGVSQSPSNKVTEKGKDVELRCDPISGHTALYWYRQSLGQGLEFLIYFQGNSAPDKSGLPSDRFSAERTGGSVSTLTIQRTQQEDSAVYLCASSSRQGRTDTQYFGPGTRLTVL.

The CDR3 DNA follows: TGTGCCAGCAGTAAGACAGGGTACAGCAATCAGCCCCAGCATTTT. Its protein product is CASSKTGYSNQPQHF. The chain employs TRBV27 and TRBJ1-5; 7 nucleotides align to TRBD1. The CDR3 consists of 15 residues. Germline trimming cut 5 bases from V and 1 base from J; bases unmatched to any gene: 5. The germline V gene encodes CDR1 MNHEY and CDR2 SMNVEV (reference sequence).

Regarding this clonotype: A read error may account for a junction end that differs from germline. CDR3 residues: CVSSQEEGFATNEKLFF. CDR3 in DNA: TGTGTCAGCAGCCAAGAAGAGGGTTTTGCAACTAATGAAAAACTGTTTTTT. The chain couples TRBV14 to TRBJ1-4, with no clear D. This CDR3 has 17 residues. Germline CDR1 and CDR2: SGHDN and FVKESK. The complete variable domain, with remaining parts taken from reference TRBV14 and TRBJ1-4, reads EAGVTQFPSHSVIEKGQTVTLRCDPISGHDNLYWYRRVMGKEIKFLLHFVKESKQDESGMPNNRFLAERTGGTYSTLKVQPAELEDSGVYFCVSSQEEGFATNEKLFFGSGTQLSVL.

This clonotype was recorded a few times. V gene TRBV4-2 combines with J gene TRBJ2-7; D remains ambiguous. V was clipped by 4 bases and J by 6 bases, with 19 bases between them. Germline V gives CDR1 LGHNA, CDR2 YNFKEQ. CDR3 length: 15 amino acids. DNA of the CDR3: TGTGCCAGCAGCCTATACGTGGGCCCGGTAGGCGAGCAGTACTTC. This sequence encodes CASSLYVGPVGEQYF.

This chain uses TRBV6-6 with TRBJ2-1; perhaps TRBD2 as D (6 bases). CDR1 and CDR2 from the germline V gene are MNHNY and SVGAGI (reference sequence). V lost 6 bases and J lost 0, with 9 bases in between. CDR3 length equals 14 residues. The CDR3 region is CASRGGASYNEQFF. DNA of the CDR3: TGTGCCAGCAGGGGCGGGGCCTCCTACAATGAGCAGTTCTTC.

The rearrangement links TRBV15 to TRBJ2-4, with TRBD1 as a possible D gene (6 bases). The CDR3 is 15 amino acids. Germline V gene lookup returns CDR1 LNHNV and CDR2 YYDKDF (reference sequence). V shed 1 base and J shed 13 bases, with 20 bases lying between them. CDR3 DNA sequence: TGTGCCACCAGCAGAGCAACAGCAGGGGCGGATCGGCAGTACTTC. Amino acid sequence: CATSRATAGADRQYF.

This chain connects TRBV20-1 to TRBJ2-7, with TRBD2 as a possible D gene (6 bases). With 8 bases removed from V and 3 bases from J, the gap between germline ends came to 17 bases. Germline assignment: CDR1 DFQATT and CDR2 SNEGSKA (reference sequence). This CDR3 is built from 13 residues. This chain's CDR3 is CSLRGSTDYEQYF. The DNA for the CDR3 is TGCAGTCTCCGGGGGTCTACCGACTACGAGCAGTACTTC.

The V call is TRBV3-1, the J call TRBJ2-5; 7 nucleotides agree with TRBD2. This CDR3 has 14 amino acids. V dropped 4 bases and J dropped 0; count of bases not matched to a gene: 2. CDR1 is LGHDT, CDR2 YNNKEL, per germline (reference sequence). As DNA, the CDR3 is TGTGCCAGCAGCCGAGGGACTAACCAAGAGACCCAGTACTTC. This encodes CASSRGTNQETQYF.